Sequencing of this TCR beta chain was carried out in a study of control samples from healthy donors and cancer patients. Germline V gene data show CDR1 as SGHNT and CDR2 as YYREEE (reference sequence). This CDR3 has 17 residues. The ends lost 0 bases at V and 6 bases at J; junction bases unmatched: 10. The data were produced by immunoSEQ multiplex PCR, yet TCRdb's version contains in-frame clones alone and is incomplete. Among under 200,000 clones listed, around 90% were seen once. Sequencing used blood. The TCR was taken from a woman aged 25-40 years in good health. The chain is built from TRBV5-4 and TRBJ2-1; TRBD2 agrees at 9 bases. The CDR3 bases are TGTGCCAGCAGCTTGGAGCATCGGCGGGAGGGCCGCAATGAGCAGTTCTTC. Residues: CASSLEHRREGRNEQFF.